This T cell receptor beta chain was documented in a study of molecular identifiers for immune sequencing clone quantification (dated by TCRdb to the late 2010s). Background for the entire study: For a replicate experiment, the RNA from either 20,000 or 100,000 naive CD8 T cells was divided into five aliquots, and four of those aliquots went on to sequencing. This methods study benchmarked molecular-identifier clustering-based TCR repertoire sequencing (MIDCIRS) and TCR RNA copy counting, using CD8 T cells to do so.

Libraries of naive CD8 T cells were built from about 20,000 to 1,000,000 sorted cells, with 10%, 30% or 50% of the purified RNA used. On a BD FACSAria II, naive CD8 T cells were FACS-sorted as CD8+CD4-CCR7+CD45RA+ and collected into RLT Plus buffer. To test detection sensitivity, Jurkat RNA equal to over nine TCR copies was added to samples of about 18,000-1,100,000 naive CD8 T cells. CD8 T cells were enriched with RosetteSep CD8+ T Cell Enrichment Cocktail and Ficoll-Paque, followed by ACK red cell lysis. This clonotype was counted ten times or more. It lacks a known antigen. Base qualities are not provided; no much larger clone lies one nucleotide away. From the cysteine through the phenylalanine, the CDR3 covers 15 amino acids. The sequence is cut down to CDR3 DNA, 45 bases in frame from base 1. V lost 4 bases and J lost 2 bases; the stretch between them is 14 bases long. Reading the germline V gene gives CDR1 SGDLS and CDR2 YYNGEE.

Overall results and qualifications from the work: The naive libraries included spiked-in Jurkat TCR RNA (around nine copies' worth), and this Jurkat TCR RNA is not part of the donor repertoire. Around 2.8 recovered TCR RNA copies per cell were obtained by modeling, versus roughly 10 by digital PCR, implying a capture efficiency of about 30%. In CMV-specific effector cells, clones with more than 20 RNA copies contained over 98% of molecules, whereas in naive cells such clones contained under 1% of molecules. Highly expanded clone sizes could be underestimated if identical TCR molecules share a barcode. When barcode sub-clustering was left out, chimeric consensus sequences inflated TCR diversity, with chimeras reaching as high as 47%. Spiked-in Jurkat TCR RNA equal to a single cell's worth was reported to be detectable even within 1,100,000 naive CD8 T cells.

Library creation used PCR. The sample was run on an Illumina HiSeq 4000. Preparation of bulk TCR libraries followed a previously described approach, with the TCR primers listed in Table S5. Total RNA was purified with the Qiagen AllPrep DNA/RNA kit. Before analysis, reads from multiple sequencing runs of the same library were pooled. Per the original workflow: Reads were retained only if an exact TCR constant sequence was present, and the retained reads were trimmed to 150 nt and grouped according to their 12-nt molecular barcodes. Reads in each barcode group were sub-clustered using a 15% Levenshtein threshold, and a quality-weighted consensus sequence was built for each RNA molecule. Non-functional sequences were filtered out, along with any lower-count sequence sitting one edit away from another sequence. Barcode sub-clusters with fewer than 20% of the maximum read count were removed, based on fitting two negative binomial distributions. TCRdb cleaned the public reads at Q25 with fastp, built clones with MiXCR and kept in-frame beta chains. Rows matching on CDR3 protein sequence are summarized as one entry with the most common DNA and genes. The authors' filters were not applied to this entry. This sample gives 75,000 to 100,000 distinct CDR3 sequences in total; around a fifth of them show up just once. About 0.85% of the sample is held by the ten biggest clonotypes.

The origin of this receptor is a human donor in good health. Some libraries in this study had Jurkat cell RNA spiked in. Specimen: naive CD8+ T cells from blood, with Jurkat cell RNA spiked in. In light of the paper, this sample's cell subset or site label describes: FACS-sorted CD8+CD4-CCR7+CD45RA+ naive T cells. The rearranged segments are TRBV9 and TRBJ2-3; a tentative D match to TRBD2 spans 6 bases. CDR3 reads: CASSNRDSATDTQYF. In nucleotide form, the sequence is TGTGCCAGCAGCAACCGGGACTCCGCCACAGATACGCAGTATTTT.